Listed below are T cell receptor beta chains from one sample, sequenced in a study of blood T cells in healthy people across ages. MiXCR, run by TCRdb on the 5' RACE reads, gives a single entry per CDR3 protein. The sample lists around 820,000 distinct CDR3 sequences, 25% occurring once. These sequences were also reported in another study, on T cells of mothers and their children.

Sequenced material: blood. Receptors originate from a boy aged 10-17 years in good health. Each CDR3 is given with its conserved first and last residue. D genes are given only for firm matches. Rows may omit the clone size; those that give it use once, few, many or a size class.

>TRBJ2-1|TRBD1|few|TRBV7-2
TGTGCCAGCAGCTTAGGGTCAGGGGGTCCCTATGAGCAGTTCTTC
CASSLGSGGPYEQFF
>TRBJ1-2|TRBD1|few|TRBV12-3/TRBV12-4
TGTGCCAGCAGTACACGACAGGGAGGCTACACCTTC
CASSTRQGGYTF
>TRBJ2-5|TRBD2|few|TRBV7-2
TGTGCCAGCAGCCCGATGACTAGCGGGCCGGTCGGTAGGACCCAGTACTTC
CASSPMTSGPVGRTQYF
>TRBJ2-1|TRBD2|NA|TRBV20-1
TGCAGTGCTAGAGAAGCGGGATCCTACAATGAGCAGTTCTTC
CSAREAGSYNEQFF
>TRBJ2-1|NA|few|TRBV4-1
TGCGCCAGCAGCCAAGTTCCTGGGCTGTCCTCCTACAATGAGCAGTTCTTC
CASSQVPGLSSYNEQFF
>TRBJ2-2|NA|few|TRBV19
TGTGCCAGTAGAATACAGCAGACCGGGGAGCTGTTTTTT
CASRIQQTGELFF
>TRBJ2-3|NA|NA|TRBV29-1
TGCAGCGTTGAAGGGGGAGCGGGACAAGATACGCAGTATTTT
CSVEGGAGQDTQYF
>TRBJ2-2|TRBD1|NA|TRBV3-1
TGTGCCAGCGGTGACAGGGGGGGAAACACCGGGGAGCTGTTTTTT
CASGDRGGNTGELFF
>TRBJ2-1|NA|NA|TRBV28
TGTGCCAGCAGTTTACCATTGGGACTGGTATACAATGAGCAGTTCTTC
CASSLPLGLVYNEQFF
>TRBJ1-5|TRBD1|NA|TRBV29-1
TGCAGCGCAAAGACAGGGGCGGATGGGGATCAGCCCCAGCATTTT
CSAKTGADGDQPQHF
>TRBJ2-7|NA|NA|TRBV29-1
TGCAGCGTTGTAGGGACACTAAACTACGAGCAGTACTTC
CSVVGTLNYEQYF
>TRBJ1-5|NA|NA|TRBV20-1
TGCAGTGCTAAGGACAGCCATAGCAATCAGCCCCAGCATTTT
CSAKDSHSNQPQHF
>TRBJ2-7|NA|few|TRBV29-1
TGCAGCGCGCGAGGACAGACTTCCTACGAGCAGTACTTC
CSARGQTSYEQYF
>TRBJ2-2|NA|few|TRBV2
TGTGCCAGCAGTGAAGACAGGGTGCCCGGGGAGCTGTTTTTT
CASSEDRVPGELFF
>TRBJ2-3|NA|NA|TRBV28
TGTGCCGTTCAGGTCAGCACAGATACGCAGTATTTT
CAVQVSTDTQYF
>TRBJ2-3|TRBD1|NA|TRBV15
TGTGCCACCCGGGGACAGGGATATAGCACAGATACGCAGTATTTT
CATRGQGYSTDTQYF
>TRBJ2-1|NA|NA|TRBV21-1
TGTGCCAGCATTGGAGGGGAGATCTCCAATGAGCAGTTCTTC
CASIGGEISNEQFF
>TRBJ1-4|NA|few|TRBV4-3
TGCGCCAGCAGCCCCAGGATGGGGGTTCTCGGGGAAAAACTGTTTTTT
CASSPRMGVLGEKLFF
>TRBJ1-1|NA|many|TRBV12-3/TRBV12-4
TGTGCCAGCAGTTTCGGCAGGGCGAACACTGAAGCTTTCTTT
CASSFGRANTEAFF
>TRBJ2-7|NA|NA|TRBV20-1
TGCAGTGCTAGGCGGGAAACAGACTTCTCCTACGAGCAGTACTTC
CSARRETDFSYEQYF
>TRBJ1-4|TRBD1|NA|TRBV27
TGTGCCAGCAGAAGGACAGGGAACGAAAAACTGTTTTTT
CASRRTGNEKLFF
>TRBJ1-4|TRBD1|once|TRBV7-2
TGTGCCAGCCGAGAGGGGGGGACAGTTACAACTAATGAAAAACTGTTTTTT
CASREGGTVTTNEKLFF
>TRBJ2-1|NA|few|TRBV4-3
TGCGCCAGCAGCCAAGGATCTCAACTCCTATCGGATGAGCAGTTCTTC
CASSQGSQLLSDEQFF
>TRBJ2-1|TRBD1|NA|TRBV6-2/TRBV6-3
TGTGCCAGCAGGCCGACAGGGGGCAACTACAATGAGCAGTTCTTC
CASRPTGGNYNEQFF
>TRBJ2-5|NA|NA|TRBV7-9
TGTGCCAGCAGCTTAGACGGCGTCCAAAAAGAGACCCAGTACTTC
CASSLDGVQKETQYF
>TRBJ2-7|NA|NA|TRBV10-3
TGTGCCATCCGCTCCCCGGGACAAGGTCCCGAGCAGTACTTC
CAIRSPGQGPEQYF
>TRBJ2-1|TRBD1|few|TRBV6-5
TGTGCCAGCAGTTCATCGACAGGGTGGGTGAACAATGAGCAGTTCTTC
CASSSSTGWVNNEQFF
>TRBJ1-6|NA|NA|TRBV6-5
TGTGCCAGCAGTTACGGTTCCTCTAGTAATTCACCCCTCCACTTT
CASSYGSSSNSPLHF
>TRBJ2-7|TRBD1|few|TRBV6-5
TGTGCCAGCAGCGGGACAGGGATCTACGAGCAGTACTTC
CASSGTGIYEQYF